The 26 T cell receptor beta chains reported below all come from one sample, sequenced in a study of cytomegalovirus exposure and HLA in healthy donors. The PCR employed 60 Vbeta primers together with 13 Jbeta primers. Generated by immunoSEQ multiplex PCR, the TCRdb table keeps only in-frame clones and is missing some. The data show 150,000 or so clones, approximately 80% seen once. Material for sequencing was PBMCs. These receptors all stem from a man aged 50 to 60 in good health and CMV-seropositive.

This chain links TRBV5-4 with TRBJ2-2, with 8 bases lining up with TRBD2. CDR3 length: 16 residues. Germline loops: CDR1 SGHNT, CDR2 YYREEE (reference sequence). The V and J ends lost 0 bases and 1 base, in that order; junction bases with no gene match: 2. The CDR3 DNA sequence: TGTGCCAGCAGCTTGGATACTAGCGGGAACACCGGGGAGCTGTTTTTT. Translating gives CASSLDTSGNTGELFF.

The J gene is TRBJ2-5, the V gene TRBV5-1; 12 nucleotides align to TRBD2. Looked up from germline, CDR1 is SGHRS and CDR2 is YFSETQ. V lost 5 bases, J lost 2 bases, and 4 bases stayed unmatched. The CDR3 runs to 15 residues. This chain's CDR3 is CASSSGTSGQETQYF. DNA of the CDR3: TGCGCCAGCAGTTCCGGGACTAGCGGGCAAGAGACCCAGTACTTC. The variable domain in full, with the rest retrieved from reference TRBV5-1 and TRBJ2-5, is KAGVTQTPRYLIKTRGQQVTLSCSPISGHRSVSWYQQTPGQGLQFLFEYFSETQRNKGNFPGRFSGRQFSNSRSEMNVSTLELGDSALYLCASSSGTSGQETQYFGPGTRLLVL.

V gene TRBV7-2 combines with J gene TRBJ1-4; 7 bases are shared with TRBD1. Germline values: CDR1 SGHTA, CDR2 FQGNSA. J was trimmed by 8 bases and V by 5 bases; bases with no gene match: 11. The CDR3 is 15 amino acids. The CDR3 DNA is TGTGCCAGCAGCCCGCACACAGGGGTAAAAGAAAAACTGTTTTTT. Translated: CASSPHTGVKEKLFF. Full variable domain (rest looked up from reference TRBV7-2 and TRBJ1-4): GAGVSQSPSNKVTEKGKDVELRCDPISGHTALYWYRQSLGQGLEFLIYFQGNSAPDKSGLPSDRFSAERTGGSVSTLTIQRTQQEDSAVYLCASSPHTGVKEKLFFGSGTQLSVL.

The chain is built from TRBV7-3 and TRBJ1-1; maybe TRBD1 (6 bases). The germline V and J ends were trimmed by 6 bases and 0 bases, with 8 bases remaining between them. From germline, CDR1 is SGHTA and CDR2 FQGTGA. The CDR3 totals 13 residues. CDR3 sequence: CASRRDMNTEAFF. The CDR3 DNA reads as TGTGCCAGCAGGAGGGACATGAACACTGAAGCTTTCTTT. The full variable domain, in which reference TRBV7-3 and TRBJ1-1 provide the parts outside the CDR3, is GAGVSQTPSNKVTEKGKYVELRCDPISGHTALYWYRQSLGQGPEFLIYFQGTGAADDSGLPNDRFFAVRPEGSVSTLKIQRTERGDSAVYLCASRRDMNTEAFFGQGTRLTVV.

This chain links TRBV13 with TRBJ2-3; 9 bases align to TRBD2. Trimming took 5 bases from V and 2 from J; bases not matched to a gene: 11. Looked up from germline, CDR1 is PRHDT and CDR2 is FYEKMQ (reference sequence). The CDR3 has 17 residues. CDR3 residues: CASSTQWLAGPTDTQYF. In DNA form, the CDR3 reads TGTGCCAGCAGCACACAGTGGCTAGCGGGGCCCACAGATACGCAGTATTTT. Variable domain in full (rest from reference TRBV13 and TRBJ2-3): AAGVIQSPRHLIKEKRETATLKCYPIPRHDTVYWYQQGPGQDPQFLISFYEKMQSDKGSIPDRFSAQQFSDYHSELNMSSLELGDSALYFCASSTQWLAGPTDTQYFGPGTRLTVL.

The chain links TRBV6-1 to TRBJ2-2; 12 bases are shared with TRBD2. Germline-derived CDR1 and CDR2 are MNHNS and SASEGT. The CDR3 is made up of 16 amino acids. V was pared by 4 bases and J by 6 bases, with 6 bases of the junction left unmatched. CDR3 nucleotide sequence: TGTGCCAGCAGTGCGGCTAGCGGGAGGGTTGCCGGGGAGCTGTTTTTT. This sequence encodes CASSAASGRVAGELFF.

The chain carries TRBV29-1 and TRBJ1-4, with D perhaps TRBD1 (5 bases). Trimming left V 6 bases short and J 7 bases short, with 9 bases between. The CDR3 is 11 amino acids. CDR1 and CDR2 (germline): SQVTM, ANQGSEA. The CDR3 reads CSVNQGEKLFF. CDR3 coding DNA: TGCAGCGTCAACCAGGGTGAAAAACTGTTTTTT.

The chain employs TRBV12-5 and TRBJ2-2, with D perhaps TRBD1 (5 bases). CDR3 length equals 16 residues. V lost 3 bases and J lost 5, with 16 bases in between. The germline CDR1 and CDR2 sequences are LGHNT and FRNRAP. The CDR3 bases are TGTGCTAGTGGTTTCCACCAAGCCCAGGGTACCGGGGAGCTGTTTTTT. Translated, it gives CASGFHQAQGTGELFF.

This clone was recorded a few times. Here the CDR3 DNA reads TGTGCCAGCAGCCGACCGGGCTCTGGAAACACCATATATTTT. Amino acids: CASSRPGSGNTIYF. The chain uses TRBV6-5 and TRBJ1-3; D is unresolved. V was cut by 6 bases and J by 0 bases, with 9 bases left in between. The CDR3 is 14 residues long. Germline values: CDR1 MNHEY, CDR2 SVGAGI.

This clone was observed a few times. The chain couples TRBV9 to TRBJ1-1; TRBD1 agrees at 7 bases. The ends lost 1 base at V and 0 bases at J; junction bases unmatched: 0. Germline CDR1 and CDR2: SGDLS and YYNGEE. This CDR3 has 14 amino acids. CDR3 DNA sequence: TGTGCCAGCAGCGTAACAGGGGTGAACACTGAAGCTTTCTTT. It yields the protein CASSVTGVNTEAFF.

The chain links TRBV12-5 to TRBJ2-1; D gene unclear. Germline-derived CDR1 and CDR2 are LGHNT and FRNRAP. The CDR3 totals 14 residues. Trimming removed 1 base at V and 9 bases at J, with 13 bases between. This CDR3 reads CASGLGLHRGEQFF. CDR3 sequence (DNA): TGTGCTAGTGGTTTGGGGCTTCACCGAGGTGAGCAGTTCTTC.

The chain recombines TRBV28 with TRBJ1-3; tentatively, D is TRBD1 (5 bases). This CDR3 spans 18 amino acids. Looked up from germline, CDR1 is MDHEN and CDR2 is SYDVKM. Trimming pared 1 base from V and 2 bases from J, leaving 18 bases between. Here the CDR3 DNA reads TGTGCCAGCAGTTTATTCCGGGTCACAGGAAAGGCTGGAAACACCATATATTTT. It is translated as CASSLFRVTGKAGNTIYF.

This clone was seen just once. The chain uses TRBV5-4 and TRBJ2-7; a possible D gene is TRBD2 (6 bases). V was shortened by 2 bases and J by 7 bases, with 13 bases between the two germline ends. CDR1 and CDR2 from the germline V gene are SGHNT and YYREEE (reference sequence). This CDR3 has 13 residues. CDR3 protein: CASSFIGAGEQYF. DNA for the CDR3: TGTGCCAGCAGCTTCATAGGGGCGGGGGAGCAGTACTTC.

CDR3 DNA: TGTGCCAGCAGTTTACGGACAGTTGAAGCTTTCTTT. As protein: CASSLRTVEAFF. The chain couples TRBV28 to TRBJ1-1; D possibly corresponds to TRBD1 (6 bases). Trimming pared 2 bases from V and 7 bases from J, leaving 8 bases between. The CDR3 spans 12 residues. Germline CDR1 is MDHEN and CDR2 is SYDVKM. Drawing the rest from reference TRBV28 and TRBJ1-1, the complete variable domain is DVKVTQSSRYLVKRTGEKVFLECVQDMDHENMFWYRQDPGLGLRLIYFSYDVKMKEKGDIPEGYSVSREKKERFSLILESASTNQTSMYLCASSLRTVEAFFGQGTRLTVV.

The V gene is TRBV9, the J gene TRBJ2-3, with D possibly TRBD1 on 8 matching bases. V was trimmed by 3 bases and J by 0 bases, leaving 23 bases between them. The CDR3 runs to 19 residues. Germline V gene lookup returns CDR1 SGDLS and CDR2 YYNGEE. The CDR3 sequence is CASSGQGGATGGSTDTQYF. The CDR3 nucleotides are TGTGCCAGCAGCGGACAAGGGGGGGCCACAGGGGGTAGCACAGATACGCAGTATTTT.

The gene calls are TRBV5-1 and TRBJ1-2; 7 nucleotides line up with TRBD1. Losses at the gene ends were 4 bases for V and 3 bases for J; bases not matched to a gene: 6. In germline, CDR1 is SGHRS, CDR2 YFSETQ. There are 14 residues in the CDR3. CDR3 bases: TGCGCCAGCAGCCGAGGGACAGTGGACTATGGCTACACCTTC. Protein sequence: CASSRGTVDYGYTF. Looking up the rest from reference TRBV5-1 and TRBJ1-2 gives the full variable domain: KAGVTQTPRYLIKTRGQQVTLSCSPISGHRSVSWYQQTPGQGLQFLFEYFSETQRNKGNFPGRFSGRQFSNSRSEMNVSTLELGDSALYLCASSRGTVDYGYTFGSGTRLTVV.

The V and J genes are TRBV11-2 and TRBJ2-5, with 9 bases lining up with TRBD2. The CDR3 covers 15 residues. In germline, CDR1 is SGHAT, CDR2 FQNNGV. The J segment lost 1 base and the V segment lost 5 bases, leaving 5 bases of the junction unmatched. CDR3 sequence reads: CASSLGLASQETQYF. The CDR3 nucleotides read TGTGCCAGCAGCCTTGGACTAGCGAGCCAAGAGACCCAGTACTTC.

In DNA, the CDR3 is TGTGCCAGCAGTGAGGGGACAGGGTTTACCGGGGAGCTGTTTTTT. As protein: CASSEGTGFTGELFF. V and J are TRBV2 and TRBJ2-2; 9 bases align to TRBD1. V dropped 3 bases and J dropped 5; count of bases not matched to a gene: 4. Germline values: CDR1 SNHLY, CDR2 FYNNEI. There are 15 residues in the CDR3.

The V gene is TRBV27, the J gene TRBJ2-3, with 8 bases lining up with TRBD2. CDR1 and CDR2 from the germline V gene are MNHEY and SMNVEV (reference sequence). V trimming: 6 bases; J trimming: 3 bases; junction bases outside the gene matches: 5. The length of the CDR3 is 14 residues. The DNA for the CDR3 is TGTGCCAGCAGCCGGGGGGGCGTAACAGATACGCAGTATTTT. Its protein is CASSRGGVTDTQYF.

This clone was picked up a small number of times. V gene TRBV11-3 combines with J gene TRBJ2-7; no definite D call. Germline CDR1 and CDR2: SGHNT and YENEEA. The V end was cut by 3 bases, the J end by 0 bases, with 15 bases between. This CDR3 contains 16 residues. The CDR3 bases are TGTGCCAGCAGCTTCTTGGAGCTCCAAAGCTCCTACGAGCAGTACTTC. It encodes CASSFLELQSSYEQYF.

The rearrangement links TRBV19 to TRBJ2-1, with 12 bases fitting TRBD2. V was pared by 7 bases and J by 12 bases, with 13 bases of the junction left unmatched. There are 15 residues in the CDR3. Germline-derived CDR1 and CDR2 are LNHDA and SQIVND (reference sequence). This chain's CDR3 is CASTSTSGSGAGQFF. The DNA of the CDR3 is TGTGCCAGTACCTCGACTAGCGGGAGTGGGGCAGGGCAGTTCTTC. Full variable domain (remainder filled in from reference TRBV19 and TRBJ2-1): DGGITQSPKYLFRKEGQNVTLSCEQNLNHDAMYWYRQDPGQGLRLIYYSQIVNDFQKGDIAEGYSVSREKKESFPLTVTSAQKNPTAFYLCASTSTSGSGAGQFFGPGTRLTVL.

J is TRBJ2-3 and V is TRBV6-5; tentative D call: TRBD2 (5 bases). V lost 5 bases to trimming and J lost 6 bases, with 18 bases between them. CDR1 MNHEY and CDR2 SVGAGI come from the germline V gene. The CDR3 sequence is 15 residues long. CDR3 nucleotide sequence: TGTGCCAGCAGTCCCGGCGGAGGAAACCCGGATACGCAGTATTTT. Amino acids: CASSPGGGNPDTQYF.

To note about this clone: Other DNA sequences of this sample code for an identical CDR3. The V gene is TRBV18, the J gene TRBJ2-2; D might be TRBD1 (5 bases). Trimming removed 6 bases at V and 1 base at J, with 12 bases between. Germline V gene lookup returns CDR1 KGHSH and CDR2 LQKENI. CDR3 length equals 15 residues. Written as DNA, the CDR3 is TGTGCCAGCTCGCCAAGAACAGGGAACACCGGGGAGCTGTTTTTT. Protein: CASSPRTGNTGELFF.

The DNA for the CDR3 is TGTGCCAGTAGACGTTCAGGACAGGGGTTTGATTCACCCCTCCACTTT. The encoded protein is CASRRSGQGFDSPLHF. V usage is TRBV19 and J usage is TRBJ1-6, with TRBD1 identical over 9 bases. This CDR3 is 16 amino acids long. V was pared by 6 bases and J by 8 bases, with 11 bases of the junction left unmatched. Germline CDR1 is LNHDA and CDR2 is SQIVND (reference sequence). The variable domain in full, completed from reference TRBV19 and TRBJ1-6, reads DGGITQSPKYLFRKEGQNVTLSCEQNLNHDAMYWYRQDPGQGLRLIYYSQIVNDFQKGDIAEGYSVSREKKESFPLTVTSAQKNPTAFYLCASRRSGQGFDSPLHFGNGTRLTVT.

This clone was seen a handful of times. The CDR3 sequence is CATSRGLGDSTDTQYF. The CDR3 bases are TGTGCCACCAGCAGAGGTCTAGGGGACTCGACAGATACGCAGTATTTT. This chain joins TRBV15 and TRBJ2-3, with a tentative D call TRBD2 (6 bases). Germline CDR1 is LNHNV and CDR2 is YYDKDF (reference sequence). This CDR3 is 16 amino acids long. V was pared by 1 base and J by 3 bases, with 14 bases between.

The J gene is TRBJ2-6, the V gene TRBV5-1; no firm D call. The CDR3 is 15 amino acids. V was trimmed by 6 bases and J by 2 bases, leaving 12 bases between them. The germline gives CDR1 SGHRS, CDR2 YFSETQ. CDR3 sequence: CASTPWAAGANVLTF. The CDR3 DNA sequence: TGCGCCAGCACCCCGTGGGCAGCTGGGGCCAACGTCCTGACTTTC.